The 20 T cell receptor beta chains below all came from one sample that was sequenced in a study of blood T cell repertoires in COVID-19. TCRdb's table, derived via immunoSEQ multiplex PCR, lists solely in-frame clones and lacks some. The repertoire consists of roughly 300,000 clones, with 89% occurring once and the leading ten covering under 8%. Sample: peripheral blood. Every receptor here comes from a man younger than 30 who had recovered from COVID-19.

The rearrangement uses TRBV9 and TRBJ2-2, with TRBD1 matching 10 bases. V was clipped by 3 bases and J by 4 bases; unmatched bases: 6. The CDR3 spans 16 residues. From germline, CDR1 is SGDLS and CDR2 YYNGEE. CDR3 sequence: CASSATGGASTGELFF. CDR3 coding DNA: TGTGCCAGCAGCGCGACAGGGGGCGCGAGCACCGGGGAGCTGTTTTTT.

The rearrangement links TRBV12-3 or TRBV12-4 to TRBJ2-3; TRBD1 matches at 8 bases. The CDR3 spans 13 residues. Unmatched junction bases numbered 1, after V lost 6 bases and J lost 2 bases. CDR3 DNA: TGTGCCAGCAGGGACAGGGCCACAGATACGCAGTATTTT. This encodes CASRDRATDTQYF.

This clone has only one observation. The V gene is TRBV6-5, the J gene TRBJ2-7; D possibly corresponds to TRBD2 (6 bases). CDR3 size: 14 residues. Trimming removed 1 base from V and 6 bases from J, with 13 bases in between. In germline, CDR1 is MNHEY, CDR2 SVGAGI. This CDR3 reads CASSYLGRGGEQYF. The CDR3, as DNA: TGTGCCAGCAGTTACTTGGGGCGGGGCGGCGAGCAGTACTTC.

This rearrangement joins TRBV5-6 to TRBJ1-2; 8 bases match TRBD1. The CDR3 is made up of 16 amino acids. With V trimmed by 5 bases and J by 0 bases, 9 bases remained unmatched. Germline-derived CDR1 and CDR2 are SGHDT and YYEEEE. The CDR3 DNA sequence: TGTGCCAGCAGTTCGCCAGGGGGCTATGCTAACTATGGCTACACCTTC. Protein: CASSSPGGYANYGYTF.

V gene TRBV11-2 combines with J gene TRBJ2-7; 7 bases are a match to TRBD1. This CDR3 spans 15 amino acids. V gave up 1 base and J gave up 1 base; unmatched junction bases: 4. From germline, CDR1 is SGHAT and CDR2 FQNNGV. CDR3 amino acids: CASSLVQGVSYEQYF. DNA for the CDR3: TGTGCCAGCAGCTTAGTGCAGGGGGTTTCCTACGAGCAGTACTTC.

The V call is TRBV19, the J call TRBJ2-7; 12 nucleotides match TRBD1. The CDR3 covers 16 residues. Germline V gives CDR1 LNHDA, CDR2 SQIVND (reference sequence). The V gene end was trimmed by 4 bases and the J gene end by 3 bases; junction bases not matched to a gene: 7. The CDR3 is CASSKGTGGESYEQYF. Written as DNA, the CDR3 is TGTGCCAGTAGTAAAGGGACAGGGGGCGAGAGCTACGAGCAGTACTTC.

The V and J genes are TRBV6-5 and TRBJ1-2, with D uncertain. This CDR3 spans 15 amino acids. The V end lost 0 bases, the J end lost 3 bases, and 11 bases lay between the germline ends. The germline gives CDR1 MNHEY, CDR2 SVGAGI. The CDR3 is CASSYSNLADYGYTF. Here the CDR3 DNA reads TGTGCCAGCAGTTACTCGAATCTCGCGGACTATGGCTACACCTTC.

This sequence joins TRBV7-8 and TRBJ2-1, with 7 positions matching TRBD1. The V segment lost 5 bases and the J segment 4 bases; nucleotides outside the gene matches: 14. Per the germline V gene, CDR1 is SGHVS and CDR2 is FQNEAQ. The CDR3 runs to 17 residues. The CDR3: CASSPKVGQALYNEQFF. The CDR3 DNA sequence: TGTGCCAGCAGCCCAAAAGTCGGACAGGCGCTATACAATGAGCAGTTCTTC.

The chain links TRBV9 to TRBJ1-3; 7 bases align to TRBD1. CDR3 length: 14 amino acids. Trimming cost V 4 bases and J 3 bases; bases outside gene matches: 4. Per germline, CDR1 SGDLS and CDR2 YYNGEE. Here the CDR3 DNA reads TGTGCCAGCAGCCGCCAGGGGGTTGGAAACACCATATATTTT. Encoded protein: CASSRQGVGNTIYF.

This chain joins TRBV6-5 and TRBJ1-1; D possibly corresponds to TRBD1 (6 bases). This CDR3 region has 13 residues. V lost 5 bases and J lost 8, with 15 bases in between. CDR1 and CDR2 from the germline V gene are MNHEY and SVGAGI. CDR3 DNA: TGTGCCAGCAGTCTCCCAGGGGTTGCCGAAGCTTTCTTT. Translation: CASSLPGVAEAFF.

The chain couples TRBV27 to TRBJ2-7, with 11 nucleotides matching TRBD1. The V segment lost 6 bases and the J segment 2 bases; nucleotides outside the gene matches: 6. Per germline, CDR1 MNHEY and CDR2 SMNVEV (reference sequence). The CDR3 runs to 15 residues. The CDR3 sequence is CASSPGQGETYEQYF. The CDR3 DNA is TGTGCCAGCAGCCCGGGACAGGGGGAAACCTACGAGCAGTACTTC.

DNA of the CDR3: TGTGCCAGCTCATCAAGCCCCAGGGGCGAAGGGGAAAAACTGTTTTTT. Protein: CASSSSPRGEGEKLFF. The rearrangement links TRBV18 to TRBJ1-4; tentatively, D is TRBD1 (6 bases). The germline CDR1 and CDR2 sequences are KGHSH and LQKENI. The CDR3 runs 16 residues. Between the trimmed V and J ends, which lost 5 bases and 8 bases, there was a span of 21 bases. Filled out from reference TRBV18 and TRBJ1-4, the complete variable domain reads NAGVMQNPRHLVRRRGQEARLRCSPMKGHSHVYWYRQLPEEGLKFMVYLQKENIIDESGMPKERFSAEFPKEGPSILRIQQVVRGDSAAYFCASSSSPRGEGEKLFFGSGTQLSVL.

This clone appeared a single time. V and J are TRBV7-6 and TRBJ2-1, with 7 bases matching TRBD1. J gave up 6 bases and V 2 bases, and 10 bases lay outside the gene matches. Germline loops: CDR1 SGHVS, CDR2 FNYEAQ. This CDR3 is built from 16 residues. CDR3 residues: CASSLFEGQVINEQFF. As DNA, the CDR3 is TGTGCCAGCAGCTTATTTGAAGGACAGGTGATCAATGAGCAGTTCTTC.

The rearrangement links TRBV5-5 to TRBJ2-7; D remains ambiguous. CDR1 and CDR2 (germline): SGHKS, YYEKEE (reference sequence). This CDR3 has 11 amino acids. Trimming pared 0 bases from V and 12 bases from J, leaving 10 bases between. This chain's CDR3 is CASSLGAALYF. The CDR3 nucleotides read TGTGCCAGCAGCTTGGGGGCAGCTTTGTACTTC.

This clone has just one count. This chain uses TRBV4-3 with TRBJ2-6; TRBD1 matches at 8 bases. CDR3 length: 20 amino acids. V was clipped by 0 bases and J by 2 bases; unmatched bases: 12. Per germline, CDR1 LGHNA and CDR2 YSLEER. This chain's CDR3 is CASSQDYGPGGSAGANVLTF. CDR3 DNA sequence: TGCGCCAGCAGCCAAGACTATGGCCCAGGGGGCTCGGCTGGGGCCAACGTCCTGACTTTC.

This clone occurred a few times. In DNA form, the CDR3 reads TGTGCCAGCAGCTCATTGGGACTACCCACCGGGGAGCTGTTTTTT. Translating gives CASSSLGLPTGELFF. This rearrangement joins TRBV7-9 to TRBJ2-2; 7 bases are a match to TRBD2. Germline CDR1 and CDR2: SEHNR and FQNEAQ (reference sequence). The CDR3 has 15 residues. V gave up 4 bases and J gave up 4 bases; unmatched junction bases: 6.

The CDR3 reads CAISDLGQTSYEQYF. DNA of the CDR3: TGTGCCATCAGTGATTTGGGACAGACTTCCTACGAGCAGTACTTC. The chain employs TRBV10-3 and TRBJ2-7, with TRBD1 identical over 7 bases. In germline, CDR1 is ENHRY, CDR2 SYGVKD. The CDR3 covers 15 residues. V lost 3 bases, J lost 1 base, and 6 bases stayed unmatched.

This clone was detected only once. The V call is TRBV5-1, the J call TRBJ2-7, with 9 positions matching TRBD2. The V and J ends lost 7 bases and 6 bases, in that order; junction bases with no gene match: 11. This CDR3 comprises 14 residues. Germline CDR1 reads SGHRS; CDR2 reads YFSETQ. The CDR3 nucleotides are TGCGCCAGCGGTGGTAGCGGGAGCGCCTCCGAGCAGTACTTC. Its translation is CASGGSGSASEQYF.

This chain uses TRBV5-1 with TRBJ2-2; D ambiguous. In germline, CDR1 is SGHRS, CDR2 YFSETQ. The germline V and J ends were trimmed by 2 bases and 1 base, with 21 bases remaining between them. The CDR3 covers 19 residues. The CDR3 region has the DNA TGCGCCAGCAGCTTAGCCCTATCAGGCCCACCCGGGAACACCGGGGAGCTGTTTTTT. Amino acid sequence: CASSLALSGPPGNTGELFF. The whole variable domain, remainder taken from reference TRBV5-1 and TRBJ2-2, is KAGVTQTPRYLIKTRGQQVTLSCSPISGHRSVSWYQQTPGQGLQFLFEYFSETQRNKGNFPGRFSGRQFSNSRSEMNVSTLELGDSALYLCASSLALSGPPGNTGELFFGEGSRLTVL.

CDR3 region: CASKVGGQGGEKLFF. The CDR3 nucleotides read TGTGCCAGCAAAGTAGGTGGACAGGGTGGTGAAAAACTGTTTTTT. The chain carries TRBV2 and TRBJ1-4; 8 bases agree with TRBD1. The CDR3 covers 15 residues. The V gene's germline CDR1 is SNHLY and CDR2 FYNNEI. Germline trimming cut 7 bases from V and 7 bases from J; bases unmatched to any gene: 11.